The 17 T cell receptor beta chains reported below all come from one sample, sequenced in a study of shared T cell receptors in the human thymus. Clones were sequenced by immunoSEQ multiplex PCR, and TCRdb holds only the in-frame ones, with some missing. This table has roughly 410,000 clones, just under 95% appearing once. The specimen was thymocytes. These TCRs come from a human donor.

The J gene is TRBJ2-2, the V gene TRBV7-9; TRBD2 is a possible D gene (6 bases). Per the germline V gene, CDR1 is SEHNR and CDR2 is FQNEAQ (reference sequence). V shed 3 bases and J shed 0 bases, with 11 bases lying between them. CDR3 length equals 16 residues. CDR3 nucleotide sequence: TGTGCCAGCAGCTTCGAAGGGACTGCGAACACCGGGGAGCTGTTTTTT. This codes for CASSFEGTANTGELFF.

The chain joins TRBV5-4 to TRBJ2-6; D is possibly TRBD1 (6 bases). In germline, CDR1 is SGHNT, CDR2 YYREEE (reference sequence). V was cut by 4 bases and J by 1 base, with 18 bases left in between. CDR3 length: 18 amino acids. The CDR3 here is CASSVDSLTSSGANVLTF. The DNA of the CDR3 is TGTGCCAGCAGCGTGGACAGTCTTACCTCATCTGGGGCCAACGTCCTGACTTTC.

The chain couples TRBV30 to TRBJ1-4; the match to TRBD1 covers 11 bases. The CDR3 spans 15 residues. Germline-derived CDR1 and CDR2 are GTSNPN and SVGIG (reference sequence). Trimming cost V 2 bases and J 8 bases; bases outside gene matches: 7. The CDR3 reads CAWSHPGQGGEKLFF. The CDR3 nucleotides are TGTGCCTGGAGTCACCCGGGACAGGGGGGAGAAAAACTGTTTTTT.

This chain uses TRBV5-1 with TRBJ2-5; maybe TRBD2 (6 bases). The CDR3 loop spans 17 amino acids. Trimming left V 4 bases short and J 4 bases short, with 23 bases between. Germline V CDR1 and CDR2: SGHRS, YFSETQ. This CDR3 reads CASSPREVGGRVETQYF. CDR3 sequence (DNA): TGCGCCAGCAGCCCAAGGGAGGTGGGAGGAAGGGTAGAGACCCAGTACTTC.

The chain is built from TRBV21-1 and TRBJ2-1. TRBV21-1 is a pseudogene segment. The CDR3 is 15 amino acids. CDR3 sequence reads: CASSNDGRSYNEQFF. The CDR3 nucleotides are TGTGCCAGCAGCAACGACGGCCGCTCCTACAATGAGCAGTTCTTC.

The rearrangement joins TRBV6-7 to TRBJ2-1; the match to TRBD2 covers 12 bases. TRBV6-7 qualifies as an ORF whose function is uncertain. CDR3 length equals 16 residues. Losses at the gene ends were 4 bases for V and 8 bases for J; bases not matched to a gene: 9. CDR3 sequence: CASSSPALAGGHEQFF. CDR3 sequence (DNA): TGTGCCAGCAGTTCCCCCGCACTAGCGGGAGGTCATGAGCAGTTCTTC.

CDR3 in amino acids: CASSLGTGGGYEQYF. The CDR3 DNA reads as TGTGCCAGCAGCTTGGGGACAGGGGGCGGTTACGAGCAGTACTTC. V gene TRBV5-5 combines with J gene TRBJ2-7; 11 nucleotides agree with TRBD1. The V gene end was trimmed by 0 bases and the J gene end by 4 bases; junction bases not matched to a gene: 3. This CDR3 contains 15 residues. Germline-derived CDR1 and CDR2 are SGHKS and YYEKEE (reference sequence).

The J gene is TRBJ2-5, the V gene TRBV19; D might be TRBD1 (5 bases). The CDR3 spans 15 residues. The V gene's germline CDR1 is LNHDA and CDR2 SQIVND (reference sequence). The CDR3 loop reads CDGIPDNSDWETQYF. Written as DNA, the CDR3 is TGTGACGGTATCCCGGACAACTCCGACTGGGAGACCCAGTACTTC.

The V call is TRBV28, the J call TRBJ1-4; no clear D gene. There are 15 residues in the CDR3. Trimming stripped 4 bases from V and 3 bases from J, with 12 bases between. CDR1 and CDR2 from the germline V gene are MDHEN and SYDVKM. The CDR3 DNA follows: TGTGCCAGCAGTTATTTGGGCAGTTCTAATGAAAAACTGTTTTTT. As protein: CASSYLGSSNEKLFF.

This chain uses TRBV9 with TRBJ1-1; possibly TRBD1 for D (6 bases). The CDR3 is 15 amino acids. V lost 6 bases to trimming and J lost 5 bases, with 20 bases between them. Germline CDR1 and CDR2: SGDLS and YYNGEE. This chain's CDR3 is CASTPGGGGGTEAFF. CDR3 sequence (DNA): TGTGCCAGCACCCCCGGGGGAGGGGGGGGAACTGAAGCTTTCTTT.

This clone was found once. V is TRBV27 and J is TRBJ2-1, with D tentatively TRBD2 (5 bases). Deletions cut 6 bases from V and 2 bases from J, with 20 bases between. This CDR3 has 17 amino acids. The germline V gene has CDR1 MNHEY and CDR2 SMNVEV (reference sequence). This CDR3 reads CASSQRALRSPYNEQFF. CDR3 DNA: TGTGCCAGCAGCCAGAGGGCCCTTAGAAGCCCCTACAATGAGCAGTTCTTC.

This chain connects TRBV18 to TRBJ2-2; 7 bases line up with TRBD1. The CDR3 sequence is 18 residues long. The V gene end was trimmed by 0 bases and the J gene end by 1 base; junction bases not matched to a gene: 8. Looked up from germline, CDR1 is KGHSH and CDR2 is LQKENI. The CDR3 loop is CASSPPGRDRRNTGELFF. CDR3 nucleotide sequence: TGTGCCAGCTCACCACCGGGCAGGGACAGAAGGAACACCGGGGAGCTGTTTTTT.

The V and J genes are TRBV5-1 and TRBJ2-7; D not resolved. Germline CDR1 reads SGHRS; CDR2 reads YFSETQ. V lost 1 base and J lost 4, with 15 bases in between. The CDR3 loop spans 15 amino acids. The CDR3 bases are TGCGCCAGCAGCTTGCACACAGTTACATCTTACGAGCAGTACTTC. Protein product: CASSLHTVTSYEQYF.

V gene TRBV29-1 combines with J gene TRBJ1-1, with D perhaps matching TRBD1 (6 bases). CDR1 is SQVTM, CDR2 ANQGSEA, per germline. CDR3 size: 11 residues. Between the trimmed V and J ends, which lost 5 bases and 7 bases, there was a span of 11 bases. The CDR3 is CSVQGIGEAFF. The CDR3, as DNA: TGCAGCGTTCAGGGGATCGGTGAAGCTTTCTTT. The full variable domain, in which reference TRBV29-1 and TRBJ1-1 provide the parts outside the CDR3, is SAVISQKPSRDICQRGTSLTIQCQVDSQVTMMFWYRQQPGQSLTLIATANQGSEATYESGFVIDKFPISRPNLTFSTLTVSNMSPEDSSIYLCSVQGIGEAFFGQGTRLTVV.

This clone was recorded only once. The chain recombines TRBV29-1 with TRBJ2-1; 15 bases line up with TRBD2. The germline V gene has CDR1 SQVTM and CDR2 ANQGSEA. Trimming at V came to 4 bases and at J to 1 base, leaving 5 bases not matched to a gene. CDR3 length: 17 residues. The CDR3, as DNA: TGCAGCGTTGTGGGACTAGCGGGAGGAGAATCCTACAATGAGCAGTTCTTC. As protein: CSVVGLAGGESYNEQFF.

The chain recombines TRBV5-1 with TRBJ2-3; 12 bases are shared with TRBD2. This CDR3 region has 18 residues. V shed 1 base, J shed 3 bases, and the junction held 9 bases outside the gene matches. Germline-derived CDR1 and CDR2 are SGHRS and YFSETQ. In nucleotides, the CDR3 is TGCGCCAGCAGCTTGCCCCCCCCTAGCGGGAGGGAGACAGATACGCAGTATTTT. The encoded protein is CASSLPPPSGRETDTQYF.

The CDR3 protein is CSGGQGYEQYF. The CDR3 nucleotides read TGCAGCGGGGGACAGGGCTACGAGCAGTACTTC. The chain recombines TRBV29-1 with TRBJ2-7; TRBD1 matches at 9 bases. J lost 3 bases, V lost 7 bases, and 1 base had no gene match. The CDR3 loop spans 11 amino acids. Germline-derived CDR1 and CDR2 are SQVTM and ANQGSEA.